Listed below are T cell receptor beta chains from one sample, sequenced in a study of ipilimumab plus nivolumab after autologous stem cell transplantation. Only in-frame clones appear in the TCRdb table, and some are missing; sequencing was by immunoSEQ multiplex PCR. The sample contains under 20,000 clones, roughly 84% of which appear only once. Here the sequenced sample was PBMCs, taken in a trial of ipilimumab plus nivolumab as post-transplant consolidation. The source of these receptors is a male donor with diffuse large B-cell lymphoma. CDR3s include the opening cysteine and the closing phenylalanine or tryptophan. The order of the fields is D gene, V gene, J gene, CDR3 protein. D genes are given only for firm matches.

>NA|TRBV2|TRBJ2-5
CASLQEGATQYF
>NA|TRBV18|TRBJ1-1
CASRWDKNTEAFF
>NA|TRBV5-6|TRBJ2-1
CASSFINSYNEQFF
>NA|TRBV29-1|TRBJ2-3
CSVVGGPDTQYF
>NA|TRBV11-2|TRBJ2-7
CASSSRGRRIIYEQYF
>NA|TRBV30|TRBJ1-4
CAWSPEVLNEKLFF
>NA|TRBV7-8|TRBJ2-3
CASSPKGGADTQYF
>NA|TRBV10-3|TRBJ1-6
CAISGLSGTNSPLHF
>NA|TRBV9|TRBJ1-2
CASSTGGGGYTF
>TRBD1|TRBV2|TRBJ1-2
CASTPPGQLNYGYTF
>TRBD2|TRBV27|TRBJ2-1
CASSLLSGGDNEQFF
>NA|TRBV19|TRBJ2-3
CASSIGFQGTLTDTQYF
>NA|TRBV9|TRBJ2-2
CASSDEITGELFF
>TRBD1|TRBV25-1|TRBJ2-1
CASSEEGAYNEQFF
>TRBD2|TRBV27|TRBJ2-1
CASSLSSSGGPYNEQFF
>NA|TRBV25-1|TRBJ2-7
CASSGWGPYEQYF
>NA|TRBV10-1|TRBJ2-1
CASSESNYRNEQFF
>TRBD2|TRBV6-1|TRBJ2-3
CASIRSGGLTDTQYF
>NA|TRBV28|TRBJ1-2
CASSPPGLGYTF
>TRBD1|TRBV2|TRBJ2-2
CASSARTGDTGELFF
>NA|TRBV6-1|TRBJ1-5
CASSEAGAAHQPQHF
>NA|TRBV10-3|TRBJ1-1
CAISEGQWTEAFF
>TRBD2|TRBV7-8|TRBJ2-1
CASSVAGGVYNEQFF
>NA|TRBV19|TRBJ2-7
CASSPLDGYEQYF
>NA|TRBV6-5|TRBJ1-3
CASSQGNGNTIYF
>TRBD2|TRBV11-2|TRBJ2-1
CASSLMTSGYNEQFF
>NA|TRBV10-3|TRBJ2-7
CAISDPRTANTYEQYF
>NA|TRBV12-5|TRBJ1-1
CASQPGLNTEAFF
>NA|TRBV6-5|TRBJ1-2
CASSVTNYGYTF
>NA|TRBV7-7|TRBJ2-7
CASSLSPNGGQQYF
>NA|TRBV5-1|TRBJ2-7
CASSPISYPYEQYF
>NA|TRBV10-3|TRBJ1-1
CAIGEQPVYTEAFF
>NA|TRBV4-1|TRBJ1-6
CASSFRGVVSPLHF
>NA|TRBV20-1|TRBJ2-5
CSVRIGETQYF
>NA|TRBV30|TRBJ1-1
CAWSGGSTEAFF
>TRBD1|TRBV9|TRBJ2-7
CASSEGAGVYEQYF
>TRBD1|TRBV7-2|TRBJ2-7
CASSPQGVIPYEQYF
>NA|TRBV19|TRBJ1-4
CASSMGGWEKLFF
>TRBD1|TRBV18|TRBJ2-3
CASSRRPGTGTDTQYF
>NA|TRBV27|TRBJ2-2
CASSLGGNGELFF
>NA|TRBV11-3|TRBJ2-1
CASSLERARDYNEQFF
>NA|TRBV4-1|TRBJ1-3
CASSQEGKPPTSGNTIYF
>NA|TRBV6-5|TRBJ2-7
CASSLAGLGTYEQYF
>NA|TRBV28|TRBJ2-7
CASSLSGVRDEQYF
>NA|TRBV5-1|TRBJ2-1
CASSRGAAEQFF
>NA|TRBV27|TRBJ2-1
CASSLNNNEQFF
>NA|TRBV19|TRBJ1-4
CASSMVRRGLTNEKLFF
>NA|TRBV7-8|TRBJ2-1
CASSLDLQNYNEQFF
>TRBD2|TRBV19|TRBJ2-5
CASSGSGGKETQYF
>NA|TRBV19|TRBJ2-1
CASSMGVYNEQFF
>TRBD2|TRBV5-1|TRBJ2-7
CASSPDPTSAYEQYF
>NA|TRBV27|TRBJ2-1
CASSFLQGGEVF
>NA|TRBV28|TRBJ2-7
CASSPGRIRYEQYF
>NA|TRBV18|TRBJ1-4
CASSPVGDATNEKLFF
>TRBD1|TRBV11-3|TRBJ1-2
CASSLDQGGANYGYTF